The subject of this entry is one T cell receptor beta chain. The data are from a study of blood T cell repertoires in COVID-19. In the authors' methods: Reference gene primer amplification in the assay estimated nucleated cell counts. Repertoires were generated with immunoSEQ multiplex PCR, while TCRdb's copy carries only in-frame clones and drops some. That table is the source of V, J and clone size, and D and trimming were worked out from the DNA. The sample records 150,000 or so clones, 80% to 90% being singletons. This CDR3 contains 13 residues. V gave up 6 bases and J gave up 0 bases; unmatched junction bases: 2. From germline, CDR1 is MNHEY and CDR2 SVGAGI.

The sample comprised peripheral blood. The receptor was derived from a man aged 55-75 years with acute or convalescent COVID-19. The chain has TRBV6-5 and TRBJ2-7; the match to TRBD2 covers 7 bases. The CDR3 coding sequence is TGTGCCAGCAGAGCGGGGAGCTCCTACGAGCAGTACTTC. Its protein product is CASRAGSSYEQYF.